This T cell receptor beta chain was found in a study of identical twins. TCRdb reprocessed the 5' RACE reads via MiXCR and lists one record per CDR3 protein. The table has some 760,000 distinct CDR3 sequences, approximately 18% seen once. Many counts were recorded for this clonotype. Trimming cost V 6 bases and J 5 bases; bases outside gene matches: 16. The length of the CDR3 is 17 residues. These data were also filed under a second study, of T cells expressing NK-cell markers.

The sample consisted of PBMCs. The chain is built from TRBV12-3 or TRBV12-4 and TRBJ2-5, with 9 positions matching TRBD2. This sequence originates from a woman aged 18-29 years in good health. CDR3 coding DNA: TGTGCCAGCAGCCTACCCCGGGCTAGCGGGATGTGGGAGACCCAGTACTTC. Its protein product is CASSLPRASGMWETQYF.